Below, 32 T cell receptor beta chains from the same sample are listed, as sequenced in a study of beta chain features in type 1 diabetes. Reverse transcribing all isolated RNA meant expressed TCRB transcripts were sequenced. TCRdb's table, derived via immunoSEQ multiplex PCR, lists solely in-frame clones and lacks some. The data show under 800,000 clones, about 14% seen once. Sequenced: naive CD4+ T cells from blood. These TCRs come from a man aged 18 to 29 in good health.

The chain joins TRBV5-1 to TRBJ2-3; D is possibly TRBD1 (6 bases). Germline loops: CDR1 SGHRS, CDR2 YFSETQ. CDR3 length: 15 residues. Trimming took 4 bases from V and 1 from J, leaving 13 bases between them. CDR3 sequence: CASSPDRLRTDTQYF. The CDR3 DNA is TGCGCCAGCAGCCCCGACAGGCTTCGCACAGATACGCAGTATTTT.

J is TRBJ2-7 and V is TRBV10-3, with TRBD2 as a possible D gene (5 bases). The length of the CDR3 is 14 residues. V was clipped by 2 bases and J by 1 base, with 9 bases between them. CDR1 ENHRY and CDR2 SYGVKD come from the germline V gene. The CDR3 nucleotides are TGTGCCATCAGTGAGGGACTTTTATCCTACGAGCAGTACTTC. This encodes CAISEGLLSYEQYF.

The rearrangement links TRBV9 to TRBJ2-3; TRBD2 matches at 13 bases. The CDR3 sequence is 16 residues long. Germline CDR1 SGDLS, CDR2 YYNGEE. V lost 4 bases and J lost 6; bases outside the gene matches: 8. This chain's CDR3 is CASSSWTSGSPDTQYF. CDR3 in DNA: TGTGCCAGCAGCTCCTGGACTAGCGGGAGTCCGGATACGCAGTATTTT. Together with reference TRBV9 and TRBJ2-3, the CDR3 gives the full variable domain: DSGVTQTPKHLITATGQRVTLRCSPRSGDLSVYWYQQSLDQGLQFLIQYYNGEERAKGNILERFSAQQFPDLHSELNLSSLELGDSALYFCASSSWTSGSPDTQYFGPGTRLTVL.

The chain carries TRBV7-2 and TRBJ1-2; D remains ambiguous. V was shortened by 3 bases and J by 8 bases, with 10 bases between the two germline ends. CDR3 length: 12 amino acids. Germline lookup yields CDR1 SGHTA and CDR2 FQGNSA. For the CDR3, the DNA is TGTGCCAGCAGCTTTACCGAAAGCGGCTACACCTTC. Protein: CASSFTESGYTF.

The V gene is TRBV27, the J gene TRBJ2-5, with D possibly TRBD1 on 5 matching bases. The CDR3 extends over 15 amino acids. The germline V and J ends were trimmed by 3 bases and 3 bases, with 14 bases remaining between them. CDR1 and CDR2 (germline): MNHEY, SMNVEV (reference sequence). This chain's CDR3 is CASSFVSAGKETQYF. CDR3 DNA sequence: TGTGCCAGCAGTTTTGTTAGTGCAGGGAAAGAGACCCAGTACTTC.

V gene TRBV9 combines with J gene TRBJ1-1, with D unresolved. The CDR3 length is 14 residues. Germline V gene sequence: CDR1 SGDLS, CDR2 YYNGEE. The V end was cut by 0 bases, the J end by 7 bases, with 13 bases between. CDR3: CASSVAVGQDEAFF. CDR3 sequence (DNA): TGTGCCAGCAGCGTAGCCGTCGGGCAGGATGAAGCTTTCTTT.

The V call is TRBV5-1, the J call TRBJ2-1; D gene unclear. V shed 4 bases and J shed 7 bases, with 21 bases lying between them. The length of the CDR3 is 16 residues. Germline V gene lookup returns CDR1 SGHRS and CDR2 YFSETQ. This CDR3 is CASSPTGDGSLNEQFF. CDR3 nucleotides: TGCGCCAGCAGCCCGACGGGCGATGGTTCGTTAAATGAGCAGTTCTTC.

This clone was seen a few times. J is TRBJ2-1 and V is TRBV7-9; TRBD2 aligns across 7 bases. The CDR3 extends over 15 amino acids. The V segment lost 5 bases and the J segment 8 bases; nucleotides outside the gene matches: 12. Germline-derived CDR1 and CDR2 are SEHNR and FQNEAQ (reference sequence). The CDR3 DNA reads as TGTGCCAGCAGCCTTATGCGGGAGATTGTGCATGAGCAGTTCTTC. Amino acid sequence: CASSLMREIVHEQFF.

The CDR3 spells CASSLGQLAGAYNEQFF. The CDR3 DNA follows: TGTGCCAGCAGCTTAGGCCAACTAGCGGGAGCTTACAATGAGCAGTTCTTC. J is TRBJ2-1 and V is TRBV7-9, with 11 bases aligning to TRBD2. Trimming cost V 1 base and J 4 bases; bases outside gene matches: 6. Germline-derived CDR1 and CDR2 are SEHNR and FQNEAQ (reference sequence). The CDR3 covers 17 residues.

This clone was seen only a few times. V usage is TRBV5-4 and J usage is TRBJ2-1; 11 bases line up with TRBD2. The germline CDR1 and CDR2 sequences are SGHNT and YYREEE (reference sequence). The CDR3 has 15 residues. V shed 2 bases and J 5 bases; nucleotides not matched to a gene: 3. CDR3 nucleotides: TGTGCCAGCAGCTTTCTAGCGGGAGGCAACAATGAGCAGTTCTTC. It codes for CASSFLAGGNNEQFF.

The chain joins TRBV7-2 to TRBJ1-1; the D gene is possibly TRBD1 (5 bases). V lost 3 bases and J lost 5, with 7 bases in between. This CDR3 spans 12 amino acids. Germline values: CDR1 SGHTA, CDR2 FQGNSA. The CDR3 reads CASSFRQTEAFF. The CDR3 DNA sequence: TGTGCCAGCAGCTTCAGACAGACTGAAGCTTTCTTT.

V gene TRBV30 combines with J gene TRBJ1-6; TRBD1 might be the D (5 bases). Germline V lookup: CDR1 GTSNPN, CDR2 SVGIG (reference sequence). V lost 1 base and J 6 bases, leaving 7 bases between the germline ends. The length of the CDR3 is 13 residues. CDR3 residues: CAWSGDFNSPLHF. The CDR3 bases are TGTGCCTGGAGTGGGGACTTTAATTCACCCCTCCACTTT.

J is TRBJ2-1 and V is TRBV29-1, with a possible D match to TRBD1 (6 bases). CDR1 and CDR2 (germline): SQVTM, ANQGSEA. V gave up 7 bases and J gave up 0 bases, with 16 bases separating them. This CDR3 contains 15 residues. CDR3 DNA: TGCAGCGCTCCGCTTGGGGGCTACTCCTACAATGAGCAGTTCTTC. Protein: CSAPLGGYSYNEQFF.

This clone was seen a handful of times. V usage is TRBV5-4 and J usage is TRBJ2-5; a possible D gene is TRBD2 (5 bases). From germline, CDR1 is SGHNT and CDR2 YYREEE (reference sequence). Trimming took off 4 bases at V and 2 bases at J, with 12 bases between the two ends. This CDR3 has 14 residues. The CDR3 DNA reads as TGTGCCAGCAGCCTGGAGGCTACACAAGAGACCCAGTACTTC. Its translation is CASSLEATQETQYF.

This clone occurred a few times. The chain combines TRBV6-5 with TRBJ1-5; D remains ambiguous. CDR1 is MNHEY and CDR2 is SVGAGI in the germline V gene. There are 14 residues in the CDR3. V lost 7 bases and J 2 bases, leaving 12 bases between the germline ends. CDR3 DNA sequence: TGTGCCAGCATGAGTACCGGGGGCAATCAGCCCCAGCATTTT. Protein sequence: CASMSTGGNQPQHF.

The rearrangement joins TRBV21-1 to TRBJ2-5; the table's D call, TRBD2, was not checked against the DNA. TRBV21-1 is a pseudogene segment. CDR3 length: 16 residues. Written as DNA, the CDR3 is TGTGCCAGCAGCAAATGTGGGGGGTCGGGGCGAGAGACCCAGTACTTC. This codes for CASSKCGGSGRETQYF.

Concerning this clone itself: This specimen includes other DNA sequences encoding the same CDR3. The chain is built from TRBV7-2 and TRBJ1-3, with D hard to call. The germline V gene has CDR1 SGHTA and CDR2 FQGNSA. The CDR3 covers 14 residues. V lost 1 base, J lost 0 bases, and 4 bases lay in between. The CDR3 DNA reads TGTGCCAGCAGCTTAGGAAGCTCTGGAAACACCATATATTTT. It encodes CASSLGSSGNTIYF.

The sample holds a few counts of this clone. The V call is TRBV28, the J call TRBJ2-7, with D maybe TRBD1 (6 bases). Trimming cost V 3 bases and J 0 bases, with 18 bases left between them. The CDR3 runs to 17 residues. From germline, CDR1 is MDHEN and CDR2 SYDVKM. The CDR3 spells CASSLLVHRQVSYEQYF. The CDR3 DNA is TGTGCCAGCAGTTTGCTGGTCCACCGACAGGTCTCCTACGAGCAGTACTTC.

This clone was recorded only once. This chain uses TRBV7-2 with TRBJ2-1, with a tentative D call TRBD2 (6 bases). V gave up 2 bases and J gave up 7 bases, with 12 bases separating them. Germline V gene sequence: CDR1 SGHTA, CDR2 FQGNSA. The CDR3 runs 14 residues. CDR3 sequence (DNA): TGTGCCAGCAGCTTATACGGTCGGGAGAATGAGCAGTTCTTC. Translating gives CASSLYGRENEQFF.

This clone occurred a few times. Other DNA sequences in this sample translate to the same CDR3. This chain connects TRBV4-3 to TRBJ2-3; D remains unclear. This CDR3 has 13 amino acids. CDR1 is LGHNA, CDR2 YSLEER, per germline. The ends were cut back, 2 bases at V and 1 base at J, with 4 bases in the middle. The CDR3 bases are TGCGCCAGCAGCCAACCAGGCACAGATACGCAGTATTTT. Its translation is CASSQPGTDTQYF.

The chain is built from TRBV18 and TRBJ1-5; no clear D gene. The CDR3 totals 14 residues. Germline V gene lookup returns CDR1 KGHSH and CDR2 LQKENI. Trimming left V 2 bases short and J 2 bases short, with 7 bases between. This chain's CDR3 is CASSPVVGNQPQHF. CDR3 DNA: TGTGCCAGCTCACCAGTTGTGGGCAATCAGCCCCAGCATTTT. The full variable domain, its missing parts supplied by reference TRBV18 and TRBJ1-5, is NAGVMQNPRHLVRRRGQEARLRCSPMKGHSHVYWYRQLPEEGLKFMVYLQKENIIDESGMPKERFSAEFPKEGPSILRIQQVVRGDSAAYFCASSPVVGNQPQHFGDGTRLSIL.

V is TRBV19 and J is TRBJ2-5, with TRBD1 identical over 7 bases. Germline V gene lookup returns CDR1 LNHDA and CDR2 SQIVND (reference sequence). J was trimmed by 5 bases and V by 1 base; bases with no gene match: 10. This CDR3 has 16 residues. The DNA of the CDR3 is TGTGCCAGTAGTATAGTCACAGGGGCGCCAGTGGAGACCCAGTACTTC. It codes for CASSIVTGAPVETQYF.

This clone was seen a few times. The chain carries TRBV12-2 and TRBJ2-7; TRBD2 is the table's D call and was not checked against the DNA. TRBV12-2 has pseudogene status. The CDR3 extends over 12 amino acids. Here the CDR3 reads CASRPEAHEQYF. The CDR3 DNA reads TGTGCAAGTCGCCCCGAGGCCCACGAGCAGTACTTC.

The rearrangement links TRBV23-1 to TRBJ2-6, with unresolved D. TRBV23-1 is treated as an ORF (open reading frame) with a function not yet certain. V lost 1 base and J lost 0, with 16 bases in between. CDR3 size: 19 residues. The DNA for the CDR3 is TGCGCCAGCAGTCAATTCTTGGGTGGGCCGGCCTCTGGGGCCAACGTCCTGACTTTC. Translating it yields CASSQFLGGPASGANVLTF.

This clone was picked up a small number of times. J is TRBJ2-1 and V is TRBV20-1; 8 bases are shared with TRBD2. The CDR3 spans 11 residues. The germline gives CDR1 DFQATT, CDR2 SNEGSKA (reference sequence). The CDR3 region has the DNA TGCAGGGTAGCGGGACGGAATGAGCAGTTCTTC. It codes for CRVAGRNEQFF.

This rearrangement joins TRBV4-3 to TRBJ2-1, with 10 bases that match TRBD1. CDR1 and CDR2 (germline): LGHNA, YSLEER. CDR3 length equals 15 residues. V was clipped by 4 bases and J by 4 bases; unmatched bases: 4. Here the CDR3 DNA reads TGCGCCAGCAGCCGGGAGGGACAGGGGTACAATGAGCAGTTCTTC. As protein: CASSREGQGYNEQFF.

This clone showed up just a few times. J is TRBJ2-7 and V is TRBV7-3, with TRBD1 matching over 7 bases. This CDR3 is 15 amino acids long. V lost 4 bases and J lost 6; bases outside the gene matches: 12. Germline values: CDR1 SGHTA, CDR2 FQGTGA. CDR3 DNA: TGTGCCAGCAGCTCAGGGGACAGTCCGACTTCCGAGCAGTACTTC. It translates to CASSSGDSPTSEQYF.

The genes are TRBV27 and TRBJ2-5; D might be TRBD2 (5 bases). Looked up from germline, CDR1 is MNHEY and CDR2 is SMNVEV (reference sequence). CDR3 size: 14 residues. V shed 5 bases and J shed 4 bases, with 14 bases lying between them. Here the CDR3 reads CASSDYQLGETQYF. The CDR3 DNA reads TGTGCCAGCAGTGACTACCAACTCGGAGAGACCCAGTACTTC.

This clone was picked up one time. The chain has TRBV28 and TRBJ2-7, with D perhaps matching TRBD1 (6 bases). Germline V gives CDR1 MDHEN, CDR2 SYDVKM. The V and J ends lost 10 bases and 7 bases respectively, with 20 bases between them. The CDR3 is 13 residues long. CDR3 protein: CATLPPGTREQYF. The CDR3 bases are TGTGCCACACTCCCTCCCGGGACAAGGGAGCAGTACTTC.

The rearrangement uses TRBV27 and TRBJ1-6; D is possibly TRBD1 (5 bases). Trimming removed 6 bases at V and 8 bases at J, with 17 bases between. The germline V gene encodes CDR1 MNHEY and CDR2 SMNVEV (reference sequence). The CDR3 totals 15 residues. The CDR3 bases are TGTGCCAGCAGGGGCAGGGACCTTTCGGATTCACCCCTCCACTTT. It codes for CASRGRDLSDSPLHF.

The rearrangement uses TRBV30 and TRBJ1-4; TRBD1 is a possible D gene (5 bases). Trimming took 4 bases from V and 8 from J, leaving 20 bases between them. CDR1 and CDR2 (germline): GTSNPN, SVGIG (reference sequence). CDR3 size: 15 residues. CDR3 in amino acids: CAWTPAGGTGEKLFF. CDR3 DNA: TGTGCCTGGACTCCGGCCGGGGGAACTGGGGAAAAACTGTTTTTT.

This clone was counted between two and nine times. The gene calls are TRBV4-3 and TRBJ2-1; 10 positions match TRBD2. CDR3 length: 17 residues. Germline trimming cut 0 bases from V and 0 bases from J; bases unmatched to any gene: 2. In germline, CDR1 is LGHNA, CDR2 YSLEER. DNA for the CDR3: TGCGCCAGCAGCCAAGAGCCTAGCGGGAGCTCCTACAATGAGCAGTTCTTC. This encodes CASSQEPSGSSYNEQFF.